These 6 T cell receptor beta chains originate from one sample sequenced in a study of blood T cell repertoires in COVID-19. TCRdb's table, derived via immunoSEQ multiplex PCR, lists solely in-frame clones and lacks some. The sample gives about 150,000 clones, about 85% of which show up once; more than 5% is in the top ten. Material for sequencing was PBMCs or T cells enriched from blood (not recorded which). The receptors originated from a woman in her thirties or forties who had recovered from COVID-19.

This rearrangement joins TRBV12-5 to TRBJ1-2; 10 bases align to TRBD1. This CDR3 is 14 amino acids long. Germline CDR1 and CDR2: LGHNT and FRNRAP. V lost 1 base to trimming and J lost 8 bases; unmatched junction nucleotides: 4. The CDR3 region has the DNA TGTGCTAGTGGTTTGGGACAGGGGGCGGGAGGCTACACCTTC. Translation gives CASGLGQGAGGYTF.

The chain recombines TRBV5-8 with TRBJ2-1; 14 nucleotides align to TRBD2. Germline V lookup: CDR1 SGHTS, CDR2 YDEGEE. Trimming at V came to 3 bases and at J to 9 bases, leaving 11 bases not matched to a gene. CDR3 length: 17 amino acids. The CDR3 nucleotides read TGTGCCAGCAGCTCCAGGGGGACTAGCGGGAGTCGAGGTGAGCAGTTCTTC. The encoded protein is CASSSRGTSGSRGEQFF. The full variable domain, in which reference TRBV5-8 and TRBJ2-1 provide the parts outside the CDR3, is EAGVTQSPTHLIKTRGQQATLRCSPISGHTSVYWYQQALGLGLQFLLWYDEGEERNRGNFPPRFSGRQFPNYSSELNVNALELEDSALYLCASSSRGTSGSRGEQFFGPGTRLTVL.

This clone was picked up one time. V is TRBV11-2 and J is TRBJ1-6, with D uncertain. Looked up from germline, CDR1 is SGHAT and CDR2 is FQNNGV. The CDR3 runs to 16 residues. The V and J ends lost 3 bases and 8 bases respectively, with 17 bases between them. The CDR3 reads CASSLGGRVVDSPLHF. In DNA, the CDR3 is TGTGCCAGCAGCTTGGGAGGACGGGTCGTGGATTCACCCCTCCACTTT.

The chain uses TRBV7-9 and TRBJ2-1; D perhaps matches TRBD2 (6 bases). CDR3 size: 14 residues. Trimming took off 6 bases at V and 8 bases at J, with 17 bases between the two ends. Germline V gene sequence: CDR1 SEHNR, CDR2 FQNEAQ (reference sequence). The CDR3 region has the DNA TGTGCCAGCAGTAAATCCAATAGCGGTGATGAGCAGTTCTTC. The encoded protein is CASSKSNSGDEQFF.

This clone was seen only once. The genes are TRBV7-2 and TRBJ2-3; no definite D call. The CDR3 is 11 residues long. V was pared by 5 bases and J by 10 bases, with 10 bases between. Germline V gives CDR1 SGHTA, CDR2 FQGNSA. The CDR3 DNA sequence: TGTGCCAGCAGCCCCTCTGAGCCGCAGTATTTT. Amino acid sequence: CASSPSEPQYF.

The CDR3 protein is CASSLYLPQQDGPEAFF. The CDR3 bases are TGTGCCAGCAGTTTATATCTTCCACAACAGGACGGTCCTGAAGCTTTCTTT. The chain carries TRBV27 and TRBJ1-1; possible D gene TRBD1, 5 bases. The CDR3 loop spans 17 amino acids. Between the trimmed V and J ends, which lost 1 base and 6 bases, there was a span of 21 bases. The germline V gene has CDR1 MNHEY and CDR2 SMNVEV (reference sequence).